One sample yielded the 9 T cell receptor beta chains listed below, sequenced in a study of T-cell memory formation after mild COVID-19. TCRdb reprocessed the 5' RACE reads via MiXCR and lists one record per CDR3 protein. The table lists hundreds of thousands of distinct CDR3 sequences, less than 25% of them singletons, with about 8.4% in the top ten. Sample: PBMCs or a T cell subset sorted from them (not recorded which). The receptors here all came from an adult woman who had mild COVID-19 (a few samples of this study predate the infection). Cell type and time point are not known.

The CDR3 loop reads CSARVTGERVQYF. CDR3 bases: TGCAGTGCTAGAGTAACGGGGGAACGGGTTCAGTACTTC. The chain carries TRBV20-1 and TRBJ2-4; tentatively, D is TRBD2 (6 bases). The CDR3 runs to 13 residues. Looked up from germline, CDR1 is DFQATT and CDR2 is SNEGSKA (reference sequence). V lost 1 base and J lost 11, with 15 bases in between.

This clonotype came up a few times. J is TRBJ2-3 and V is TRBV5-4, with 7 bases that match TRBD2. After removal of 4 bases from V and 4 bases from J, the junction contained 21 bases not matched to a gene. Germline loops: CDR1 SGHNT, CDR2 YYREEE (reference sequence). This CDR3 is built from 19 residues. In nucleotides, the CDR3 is TGTGCCAGCAGCCCGGACCCTTTTCGGGGGAGGGTAGGCGCAGATACGCAGTATTTT. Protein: CASSPDPFRGRVGADTQYF. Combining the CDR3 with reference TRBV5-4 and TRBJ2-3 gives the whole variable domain ETGVTQSPTHLIKTRGQQVTLRCSSQSGHNTVSWYQQALGQGPQFIFQYYREEENGRGNFPPRFSGLQFPNYSSELNVNALELDDSALYLCASSPDPFRGRVGADTQYFGPGTRLTVL.

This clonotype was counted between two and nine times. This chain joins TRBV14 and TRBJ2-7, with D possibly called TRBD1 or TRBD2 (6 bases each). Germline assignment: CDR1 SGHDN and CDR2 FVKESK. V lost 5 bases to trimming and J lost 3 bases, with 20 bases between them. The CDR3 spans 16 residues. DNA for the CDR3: TGTGCCAGCAGCGCAAGGGGGGTTAGGGGAGGCTACGAGCAGTACTTC. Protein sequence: CASSARGVRGGYEQYF. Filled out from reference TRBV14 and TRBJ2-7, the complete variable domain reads EAGVTQFPSHSVIEKGQTVTLRCDPISGHDNLYWYRRVMGKEIKFLLHFVKESKQDESGMPNNRFLAERTGGTYSTLKVQPAELEDSGVYFCASSARGVRGGYEQYFGPGTRLTVT.

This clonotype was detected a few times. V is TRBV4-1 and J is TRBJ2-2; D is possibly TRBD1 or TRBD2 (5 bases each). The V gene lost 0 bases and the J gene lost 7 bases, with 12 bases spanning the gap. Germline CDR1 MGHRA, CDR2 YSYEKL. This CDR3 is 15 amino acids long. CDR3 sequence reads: CASSQEGDVLGELFF. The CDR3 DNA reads TGCGCCAGCAGCCAAGAAGGGGACGTCCTCGGGGAGCTGTTTTTT.

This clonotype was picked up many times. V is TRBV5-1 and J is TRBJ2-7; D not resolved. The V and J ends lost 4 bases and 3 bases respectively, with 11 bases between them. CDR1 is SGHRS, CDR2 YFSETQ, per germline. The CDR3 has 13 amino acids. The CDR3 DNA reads TGCGCCAGCAGCCTAGACCGGAACTACGAGCAGTACTTC. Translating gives CASSLDRNYEQYF.

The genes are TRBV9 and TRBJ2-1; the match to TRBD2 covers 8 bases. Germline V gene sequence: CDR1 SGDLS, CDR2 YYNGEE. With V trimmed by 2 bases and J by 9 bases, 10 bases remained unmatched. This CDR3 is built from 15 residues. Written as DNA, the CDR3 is TGTGCCAGCAGCGTTCGGTGGCGGGGGGAAAGTGAGCAGTTCTTC. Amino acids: CASSVRWRGESEQFF.

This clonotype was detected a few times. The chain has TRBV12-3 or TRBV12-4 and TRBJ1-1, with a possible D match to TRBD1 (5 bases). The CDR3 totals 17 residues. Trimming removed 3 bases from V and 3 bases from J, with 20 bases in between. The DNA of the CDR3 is TGTGCCAGCAGTTTCGGGCCCACGAGGGGAGGTTACACTGAAGCTTTCTTT. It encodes CASSFGPTRGGYTEAFF.

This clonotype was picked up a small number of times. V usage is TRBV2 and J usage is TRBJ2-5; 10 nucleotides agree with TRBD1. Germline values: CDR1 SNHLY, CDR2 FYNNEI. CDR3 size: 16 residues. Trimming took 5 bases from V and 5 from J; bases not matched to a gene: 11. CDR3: CASSPRQGARGETQYF. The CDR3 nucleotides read TGTGCCAGCAGTCCCCGACAGGGGGCTCGAGGGGAGACCCAGTACTTC.

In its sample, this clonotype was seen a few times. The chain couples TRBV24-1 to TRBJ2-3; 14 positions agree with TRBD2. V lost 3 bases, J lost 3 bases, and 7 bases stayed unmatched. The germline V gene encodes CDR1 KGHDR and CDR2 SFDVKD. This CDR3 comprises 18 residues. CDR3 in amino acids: CATSDAGTSGSRTDTQYF. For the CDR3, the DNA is TGTGCCACCAGTGATGCCGGGACTAGCGGGAGTAGGACAGATACGCAGTATTTT.